One sample yielded the 27 T cell receptor beta chains listed below, sequenced in a study of blood T cell repertoires in COVID-19. Only in-frame clones appear in the TCRdb table, and some are missing; sequencing was by immunoSEQ multiplex PCR. The repertoire includes more than 200,000 clones, approximately 86% of them detected once, and 5.2% sits in the top ten. Sequenced: peripheral blood. These receptors originate from a woman aged 60-75 years with COVID-19, enrolled during active disease.

Only one count was recorded for this clone. The CDR3 loop is CASSSQTRAEETQYF. As DNA, the CDR3 is TGTGCCAGCAGTTCCCAGACCAGGGCGGAGGAGACCCAGTACTTC. The chain couples TRBV6-6 to TRBJ2-5; tentatively, D is TRBD1 (5 bases). The CDR3 runs to 15 residues. Germline V gives CDR1 MNHNY, CDR2 SVGAGI (reference sequence). Trimming took off 4 bases at V and 5 bases at J, with 17 bases between the two ends.

The CDR3 here is CASSPPRQGGHTEAFF. The CDR3 nucleotides are TGTGCCAGCAGCCCTCCGAGACAAGGCGGGCACACTGAAGCTTTCTTT. The genes are TRBV6-2 or TRBV6-3 and TRBJ1-1; D is uncertain. This CDR3 spans 16 amino acids. V was pared by 6 bases and J by 3 bases, with 20 bases between. Per germline, CDR1 MNHEY and CDR2 SVGEGT.

This clone was observed a handful of times. This chain connects TRBV7-8 to TRBJ1-2; D gene uncertain. Trimming removed 5 bases at V and 0 bases at J, with 16 bases between. The germline V gene encodes CDR1 SGHVS and CDR2 FQNEAQ. CDR3 length equals 16 residues. Written as DNA, the CDR3 is TGTGCCAGCAGCCTCCGACACCAAGCCTCTAACTATGGCTACACCTTC. Its protein is CASSLRHQASNYGYTF.

This clone was found once. The rearrangement uses TRBV28 and TRBJ2-5; weak D call: TRBD2 (5 bases). V lost 5 bases and J 0 bases, leaving 13 bases between the germline ends. This CDR3 spans 15 amino acids. Germline CDR1 MDHEN, CDR2 SYDVKM. The CDR3 protein is CASSPGSGYQETQYF. The CDR3 DNA reads as TGTGCCAGCAGTCCAGGCTCGGGGTACCAAGAGACCCAGTACTTC.

The chain has TRBV30 and TRBJ1-1; no clear D gene. Between the trimmed V and J ends, which lost 1 base and 3 bases, there was a span of 6 bases. Germline CDR1 is GTSNPN and CDR2 is SVGIG (reference sequence). The length of the CDR3 is 12 residues. The CDR3 loop reads CAWSDRDTEAFF. The CDR3 DNA reads TGTGCCTGGAGTGACCGGGACACTGAAGCTTTCTTT.

This chain joins TRBV21-1 and TRBJ2-5; TRBD1 was called by the table and not checked on the DNA. TRBV21-1 is termed a pseudogene. The CDR3 spans 16 residues. The CDR3 spells CASSKNGQNHQETQYF. The CDR3 coding sequence is TGTGCCAGCAGCAAAAACGGACAGAATCACCAAGAGACCCAGTACTTC.

V usage is TRBV6-5 and J usage is TRBJ1-5, with D possibly matching TRBD1 (6 bases). V gave up 8 bases and J gave up 6 bases, with 14 bases separating them. This CDR3 comprises 13 residues. Germline V gene data show CDR1 as MNHEY and CDR2 as SVGAGI. CDR3 sequence reads: CASARGFAQPQHF. The CDR3 DNA is TGTGCCAGCGCAAGGGGGTTTGCTCAGCCCCAGCATTTT.

The count of this clone is one. The chain couples TRBV9 to TRBJ2-3; 11 bases are shared with TRBD2. CDR3 size: 15 residues. Looked up from germline, CDR1 is SGDLS and CDR2 is YYNGEE. V trimming: 2 bases; J trimming: 3 bases; junction bases outside the gene matches: 2. The CDR3 loop is CASSVRTSGTDTQYF. The CDR3 bases are TGTGCCAGCAGCGTTCGGACTAGCGGGACAGATACGCAGTATTTT.

This rearrangement joins TRBV28 to TRBJ2-7, with TRBD2 matching 11 bases. The V and J ends lost 7 bases and 3 bases, in that order; junction bases with no gene match: 11. The V gene's germline CDR1 is MDHEN and CDR2 SYDVKM. The CDR3 length is 16 residues. This chain's CDR3 is CASKPGGLAANYEQYF. DNA of the CDR3: TGTGCCAGCAAACCAGGGGGACTAGCGGCCAACTACGAGCAGTACTTC.

The chain employs TRBV5-1 and TRBJ2-1; 12 nucleotides agree with TRBD1. The CDR3 spans 16 residues. V trimming: 4 bases; J trimming: 4 bases; junction bases outside the gene matches: 6. The V gene's germline CDR1 is SGHRS and CDR2 YFSETQ. The CDR3 sequence is CASSGTGGIYYNEQFF. For the CDR3, the DNA is TGCGCCAGCAGCGGGACAGGGGGCATCTATTACAATGAGCAGTTCTTC.

The chain couples TRBV29-1 to TRBJ2-4; D may be TRBD1 (6 bases). Germline V lookup: CDR1 SQVTM, CDR2 ANQGSEA. V was shortened by 7 bases and J by 6 bases, with 13 bases between the two germline ends. This CDR3 is built from 12 residues. CDR3 sequence reads: CSARTEINIQYF. The CDR3, as DNA: TGCAGCGCCCGGACAGAAATAAACATTCAGTACTTC.

This clone occurred a few times. CDR3 protein: CASSPRQAHMDGYTF. The CDR3, as DNA: TGTGCCAGCAGTCCCAGACAGGCACATATGGATGGCTACACCTTC. This chain uses TRBV28 with TRBJ1-2; D may be TRBD1 (6 bases). The CDR3 is made up of 15 amino acids. Trimming shortened V by 5 bases and J by 6 bases, and 19 bases separated the two germline ends. Germline V gene lookup returns CDR1 MDHEN and CDR2 SYDVKM.

V is TRBV4-3 and J is TRBJ1-2; a possible D gene is TRBD1 (5 bases). CDR3 length equals 15 residues. The germline V gene encodes CDR1 LGHNA and CDR2 YSLEER. Trimming cost V 0 bases and J 6 bases, with 14 bases left between them. CDR3 in DNA: TGCGCCAGCAGCCAAGATCACCGTGGAGGGGATGGCTACACCTTC. Protein product: CASSQDHRGGDGYTF.

This clone has just a few counts. V usage is TRBV21-1 and J usage is TRBJ1-1. TRBV21-1 is given as a pseudogene. The CDR3 contains 12 residues. DNA of the CDR3: TGTGCCAGCAGCAAAGTAGTGAACGCAGCTTTCTTT. Translating it yields CASSKVVNAAFF.

This chain uses TRBV15 with TRBJ2-2; a weak D match, TRBD2 (6 bases). From germline, CDR1 is LNHNV and CDR2 YYDKDF (reference sequence). Trimming took off 2 bases at V and 4 bases at J, with 11 bases between the two ends. The CDR3 spans 15 residues. CDR3 DNA sequence: TGTGCCACCAGCAGAACCCAGGGAGGCACCGGGGAGCTGTTTTTT. Its protein is CATSRTQGGTGELFF.

This chain uses TRBV27 with TRBJ2-7; 10 nucleotides line up with TRBD1. Losses at the gene ends were 5 bases for V and 6 bases for J; bases not matched to a gene: 13. The CDR3 has 16 amino acids. Germline assignment: CDR1 MNHEY and CDR2 SMNVEV (reference sequence). CDR3 DNA sequence: TGTGCCAGCAGTCCGTCTGGACAGGGGGATGCGGGCGAGCAGTACTTC. This encodes CASSPSGQGDAGEQYF.

The rearrangement uses TRBV6-5 and TRBJ1-4, with a weak D call TRBD1 (6 bases). From germline, CDR1 is MNHEY and CDR2 SVGAGI. Trimming stripped 5 bases from V and 2 bases from J, with 12 bases between. The CDR3 is 15 residues long. CDR3 loop: CASSRTVTTNEKLFF. As DNA, the CDR3 is TGTGCCAGCAGTAGGACAGTAACGACTAATGAAAAACTGTTTTTT.

The gene calls are TRBV24-1 and TRBJ1-5; D is ambiguous. The CDR3 extends over 13 amino acids. Germline V lookup: CDR1 KGHDR, CDR2 SFDVKD. The V gene lost 4 bases and the J gene lost 3 bases, with 6 bases spanning the gap. The CDR3 is CATSDRYNQPQHF. CDR3 bases: TGTGCCACCAGTGACAGGTACAATCAGCCCCAGCATTTT.

CDR3 bases: TGTGCCATCAGTGAGTCGAGTACGAATGAGCAGTTCTTC. Encoded protein: CAISESSTNEQFF. The chain links TRBV10-3 to TRBJ2-1; no clear D. The germline V gene encodes CDR1 ENHRY and CDR2 SYGVKD. Deletions cut 0 bases from V and 7 bases from J, with 7 bases between. CDR3 length: 13 residues.

V usage is TRBV28 and J usage is TRBJ2-2; 7 nucleotides align to TRBD1. Trimming removed 7 bases from V and 4 bases from J; junction bases left unmatched: 9. CDR3 size: 15 residues. In germline, CDR1 is MDHEN, CDR2 SYDVKM. The CDR3: CASNGQARGTGELFF. The DNA of the CDR3 is TGTGCCAGCAACGGACAGGCGAGAGGCACCGGGGAGCTGTTTTTT.

The chain combines TRBV6-1 with TRBJ2-1; TRBD1 is a possible D gene (5 bases). There are 15 residues in the CDR3. Germline V gene lookup returns CDR1 MNHNS and CDR2 SASEGT. V was clipped by 2 bases and J by 0 bases, with 8 bases between them. Here the CDR3 reads CASSESTVSYNEQFF. DNA for the CDR3: TGTGCCAGCAGTGAATCGACAGTCTCCTACAATGAGCAGTTCTTC.

The chain couples TRBV28 to TRBJ2-7, with 12 bases fitting TRBD1. V was pared by 3 bases and J by 5 bases, with 5 bases of the junction left unmatched. Per the germline V gene, CDR1 is MDHEN and CDR2 is SYDVKM. The CDR3 is 15 amino acids. CDR3 sequence: CASSFEGQGANEQYF. DNA of the CDR3: TGTGCCAGCAGTTTTGAGGGACAGGGGGCCAACGAGCAGTACTTC.

This clone appeared once. The V and J genes are TRBV5-1 and TRBJ1-2; D unclear. V dropped 0 bases and J dropped 4 bases, with 7 bases sitting between them. In germline, CDR1 is SGHRS, CDR2 YFSETQ. The CDR3 covers 13 residues. CDR3 bases: TGCGCCAGCAGCTTGGGACAAGTCTATGGCTACACCTTC. Protein sequence: CASSLGQVYGYTF.

In this sample, this clone turned up once. The chain uses TRBV28 and TRBJ1-5, with 9 bases lining up with TRBD1. The CDR3 is 14 amino acids. J gave up 6 bases and V 6 bases, and 6 bases lay outside the gene matches. Germline assignment: CDR1 MDHEN and CDR2 SYDVKM. Written as DNA, the CDR3 is TGTGCCAGCAGGGAACAGGGGGCTCGTCAGCCCCAGCATTTT. It codes for CASREQGARQPQHF.

This chain uses TRBV7-2 with TRBJ2-7, with 8 bases identical to TRBD2. Germline CDR1 is SGHTA and CDR2 is FQGNSA. The CDR3 contains 15 residues. With V trimmed by 5 bases and J by 1 base, 7 bases remained unmatched. CDR3 sequence (DNA): TGTGCCAGCAGCCGGCCCGGGACTAGTTCCTACGAGCAGTACTTC. This encodes CASSRPGTSSYEQYF. Complete variable domain (other parts from reference TRBV7-2 and TRBJ2-7): GAGVSQSPSNKVTEKGKDVELRCDPISGHTALYWYRQSLGQGLEFLIYFQGNSAPDKSGLPSDRFSAERTGGSVSTLTIQRTQQEDSAVYLCASSRPGTSSYEQYFGPGTRLTVT.

The chain is built from TRBV18 and TRBJ1-2; a weak D match, TRBD1 (6 bases). CDR3 size: 12 residues. Germline loops: CDR1 KGHSH, CDR2 LQKENI. V was shortened by 6 bases and J by 5 bases, with 10 bases between the two germline ends. CDR3 protein: CASSTQGYGYTF. DNA for the CDR3: TGTGCCAGCTCGACTCAGGGGTATGGCTACACCTTC. Looking up the rest from reference TRBV18 and TRBJ1-2 gives the full variable domain: NAGVMQNPRHLVRRRGQEARLRCSPMKGHSHVYWYRQLPEEGLKFMVYLQKENIIDESGMPKERFSAEFPKEGPSILRIQQVVRGDSAAYFCASSTQGYGYTFGSGTRLTVV.

The rearrangement uses TRBV28 and TRBJ1-1; D possibly corresponds to TRBD1 (5 bases). Germline CDR1 reads MDHEN; CDR2 reads SYDVKM. CDR3 length: 12 amino acids. Trimming shortened V by 6 bases and J by 11 bases, and 16 bases separated the two germline ends. The CDR3 sequence: CASRPTGQQAFF. CDR3 bases: TGTGCCAGCAGACCCACCGGACAACAGGCTTTCTTT.